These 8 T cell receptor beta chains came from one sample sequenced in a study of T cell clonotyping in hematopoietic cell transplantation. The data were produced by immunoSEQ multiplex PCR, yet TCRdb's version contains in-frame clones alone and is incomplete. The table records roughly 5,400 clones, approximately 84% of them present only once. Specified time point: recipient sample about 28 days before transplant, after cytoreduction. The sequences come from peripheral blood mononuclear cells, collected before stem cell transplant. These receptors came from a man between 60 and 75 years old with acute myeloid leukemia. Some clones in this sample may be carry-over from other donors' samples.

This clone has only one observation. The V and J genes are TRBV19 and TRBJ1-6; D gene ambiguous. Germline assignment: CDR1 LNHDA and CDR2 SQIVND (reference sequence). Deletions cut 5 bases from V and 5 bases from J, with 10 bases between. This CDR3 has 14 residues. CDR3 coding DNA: TGTGCCAGTAGTCCCCGGGAGGATAATTCACCCCTCCACTTT. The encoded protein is CASSPREDNSPLHF.

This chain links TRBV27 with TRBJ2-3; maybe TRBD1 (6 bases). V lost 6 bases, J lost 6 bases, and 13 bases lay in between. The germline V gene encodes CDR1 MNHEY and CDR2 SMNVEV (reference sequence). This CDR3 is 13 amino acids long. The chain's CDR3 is CASSEVRGDTQYF. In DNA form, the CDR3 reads TGTGCCAGCAGCGAGGTCAGGGGTGATACGCAGTATTTT.

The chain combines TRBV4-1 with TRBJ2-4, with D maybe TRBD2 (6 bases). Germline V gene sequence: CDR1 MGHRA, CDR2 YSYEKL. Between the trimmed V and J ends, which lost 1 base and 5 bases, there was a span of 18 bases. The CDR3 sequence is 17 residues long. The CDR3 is CASSQGPTRGGENIQYF. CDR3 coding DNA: TGCGCCAGCAGCCAAGGGCCGACGAGGGGCGGGGAAAACATTCAGTACTTC.

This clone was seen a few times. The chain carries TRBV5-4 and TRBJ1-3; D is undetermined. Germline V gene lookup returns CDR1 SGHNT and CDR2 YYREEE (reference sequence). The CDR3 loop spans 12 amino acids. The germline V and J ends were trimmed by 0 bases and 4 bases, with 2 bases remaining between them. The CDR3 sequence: CASSLEGNTIYF. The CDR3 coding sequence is TGTGCCAGCAGCTTGGAGGGAAACACCATATATTTT.

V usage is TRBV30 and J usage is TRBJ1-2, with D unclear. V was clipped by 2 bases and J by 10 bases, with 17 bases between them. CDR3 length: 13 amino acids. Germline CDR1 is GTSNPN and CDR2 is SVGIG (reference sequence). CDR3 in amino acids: CAWSTERRFPYTF. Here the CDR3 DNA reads TGTGCCTGGAGTACAGAAAGGCGGTTTCCCTACACCTTC.

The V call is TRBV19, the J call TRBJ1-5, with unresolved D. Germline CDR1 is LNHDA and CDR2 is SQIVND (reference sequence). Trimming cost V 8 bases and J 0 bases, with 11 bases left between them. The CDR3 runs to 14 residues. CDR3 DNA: TGTGCCAGTCAAATTCTGAATAGCAATCAGCCCCAGCATTTT. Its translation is CASQILNSNQPQHF.

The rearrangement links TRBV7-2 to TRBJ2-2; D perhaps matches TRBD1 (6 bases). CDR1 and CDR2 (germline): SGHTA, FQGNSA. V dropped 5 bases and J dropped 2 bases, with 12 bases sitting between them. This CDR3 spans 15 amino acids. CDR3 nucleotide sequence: TGTGCCAGCAGCGCCGACAGGCTAAACACCGGGGAGCTGTTTTTT. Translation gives CASSADRLNTGELFF.

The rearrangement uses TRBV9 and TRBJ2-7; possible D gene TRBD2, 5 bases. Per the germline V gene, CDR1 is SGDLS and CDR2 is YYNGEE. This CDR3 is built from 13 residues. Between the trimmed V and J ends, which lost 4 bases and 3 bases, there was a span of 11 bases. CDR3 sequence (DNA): TGTGCCAGCAGCCCTACTCGGGACTACGAGCAGTACTTC. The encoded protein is CASSPTRDYEQYF.